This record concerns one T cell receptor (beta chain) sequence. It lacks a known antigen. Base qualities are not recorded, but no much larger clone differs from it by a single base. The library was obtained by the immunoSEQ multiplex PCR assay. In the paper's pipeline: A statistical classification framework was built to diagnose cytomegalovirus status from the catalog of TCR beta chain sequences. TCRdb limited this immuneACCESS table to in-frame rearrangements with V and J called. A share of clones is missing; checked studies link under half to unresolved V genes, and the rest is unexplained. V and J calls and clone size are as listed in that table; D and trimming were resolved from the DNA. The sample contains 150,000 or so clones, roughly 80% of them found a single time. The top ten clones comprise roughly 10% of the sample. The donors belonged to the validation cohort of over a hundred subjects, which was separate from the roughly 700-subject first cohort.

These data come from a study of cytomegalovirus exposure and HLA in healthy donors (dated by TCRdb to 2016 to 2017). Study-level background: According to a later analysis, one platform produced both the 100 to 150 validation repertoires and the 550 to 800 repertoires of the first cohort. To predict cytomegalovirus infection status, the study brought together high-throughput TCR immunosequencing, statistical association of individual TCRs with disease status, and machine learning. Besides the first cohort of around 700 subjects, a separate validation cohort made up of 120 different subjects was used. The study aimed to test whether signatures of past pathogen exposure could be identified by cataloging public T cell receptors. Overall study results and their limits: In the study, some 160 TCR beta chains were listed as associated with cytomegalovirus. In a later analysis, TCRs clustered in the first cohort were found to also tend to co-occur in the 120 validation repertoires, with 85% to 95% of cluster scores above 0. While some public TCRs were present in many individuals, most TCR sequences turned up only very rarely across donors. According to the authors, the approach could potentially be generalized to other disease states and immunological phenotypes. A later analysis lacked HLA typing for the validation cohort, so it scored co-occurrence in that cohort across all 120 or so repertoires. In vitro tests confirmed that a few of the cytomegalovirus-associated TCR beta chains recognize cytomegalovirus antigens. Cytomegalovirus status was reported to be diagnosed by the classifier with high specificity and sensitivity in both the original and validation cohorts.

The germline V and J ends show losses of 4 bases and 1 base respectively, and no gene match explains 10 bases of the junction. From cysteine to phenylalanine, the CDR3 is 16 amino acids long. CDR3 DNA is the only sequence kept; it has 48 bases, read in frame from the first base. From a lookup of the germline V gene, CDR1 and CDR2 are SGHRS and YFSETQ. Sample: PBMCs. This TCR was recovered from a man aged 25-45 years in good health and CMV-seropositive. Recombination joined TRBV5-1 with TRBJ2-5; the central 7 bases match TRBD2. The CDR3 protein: CASSVNILALQETQYF. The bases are TGCGCCAGCAGCGTAAATATACTAGCGCTCCAAGAGACCCAGTACTTC.